This is a list of T cell receptor beta chains from one sample in a study of post-analysis software for immune sequencing data. MiXCR, applied by TCRdb to the PCR reads, yields one record per CDR3 protein. The table shows fewer than 850,000 distinct CDR3 sequences, with roughly 30% occurring only once. Sequences were obtained from blood. The receptors originated from a girl under 18 with multiple sclerosis. The conserved cysteine and the conserved F or W are not part of the CDR3 here.

v_gene: TRBV29-1
len: 11
j_gene: TRBJ1-1
CDR3aa: SVLRQADTEAF

v_gene: TRBV10-3
len: 15
j_gene: TRBJ1-1
CDR3aa: AISEFPTGTLNTEAF

v_gene: TRBV9
len: 12
j_gene: TRBJ2-3
CDR3aa: ASSVASVTDTQY

v_gene: TRBV25-1
len: 12
j_gene: TRBJ2-5
CDR3aa: ASSEFRDWETQY

v_gene: TRBV7-9
len: 17
j_gene: TRBJ2-4
CDR3aa: ASSLAASGSGSVKNIQY

v_gene: TRBV12-3/TRBV12-4
len: 12
j_gene: TRBJ2-3
CDR3aa: ASRLRVGTDTQY

v_gene: TRBV7-2
len: 15
j_gene: TRBJ2-5
CDR3aa: ASSLSASGRYMETQY

v_gene: TRBV7-2
len: 12
j_gene: TRBJ1-2
CDR3aa: ASSLGGRSYGYT

v_gene: TRBV9
len: 12
j_gene: TRBJ2-1
CDR3aa: ASSAVWTSNEQF

v_gene: TRBV2
len: 14
j_gene: TRBJ1-2
CDR3aa: ASSGTGHSGNYGYT

v_gene: TRBV11-2
len: 14
j_gene: TRBJ2-3
CDR3aa: ASSPNPGSSTDTQY

v_gene: TRBV7-2
len: 10
j_gene: TRBJ1-1
CDR3aa: ASSLNRGQAF

v_gene: TRBV6-6
len: 15
j_gene: -
CDR3aa: ANSTTAWGQGANEQY

v_gene: TRBV7-2
len: 14
j_gene: TRBJ2-5
CDR3aa: ASSLCSTQSKETQY

v_gene: TRBV20-1
len: 11
j_gene: TRBJ2-7
CDR3aa: SARGDRRTEQY

v_gene: TRBV6-5
len: 12
j_gene: TRBJ2-5
CDR3aa: ASSSRQGMETQY

v_gene: TRBV9
len: 11
j_gene: TRBJ2-7
CDR3aa: ASSVGPPDEQY

v_gene: TRBV10-3
len: 12
j_gene: TRBJ1-2
CDR3aa: AISESGTHLSYT

v_gene: TRBV7-2
len: 13
j_gene: TRBJ2-1
CDR3aa: ASARGTYSGNEQF

v_gene: TRBV29-1
len: 9
j_gene: TRBJ2-1
CDR3aa: SATRGNEQF

v_gene: TRBV29-1
len: 12
j_gene: TRBJ2-3
CDR3aa: SVELAVLTDTQY

v_gene: TRBV10-3
len: 13
j_gene: TRBJ2-7
CDR3aa: AISSGQARSYEQY

v_gene: TRBV6-5
len: 10
j_gene: TRBJ1-2
CDR3aa: ASSSRVYGYT

v_gene: TRBV20-1
len: 9
j_gene: TRBJ2-5
CDR3aa: SAKRGETQY

v_gene: TRBV29-1
len: 8
j_gene: TRBJ1-2
CDR3aa: SVQDYGYT

v_gene: TRBV4-1
len: 13
j_gene: TRBJ2-5
CDR3aa: ASSQDLAGGGTQY

v_gene: TRBV2
len: 13
j_gene: TRBJ2-3
CDR3aa: ASSESIGGTDTQY

v_gene: TRBV4-3
len: 13
j_gene: TRBJ2-7
CDR3aa: ASSQGQGAGYEQY

v_gene: TRBV10-2
len: 12
j_gene: TRBJ2-7
CDR3aa: ASSESRQSTEQY

v_gene: TRBV12-3/TRBV12-4
len: 11
j_gene: TRBJ2-3
CDR3aa: ATRTGGLNAQY

v_gene: TRBV28
len: 12
j_gene: -
CDR3aa: ASRLVLDSYEQY

v_gene: TRBV6-2/TRBV6-3
len: 12
j_gene: TRBJ2-5
CDR3aa: ASRNLGVLETQY

v_gene: TRBV20-1
len: 13
j_gene: TRBJ2-7
CDR3aa: SARDGTPQGHEQY

v_gene: TRBV3-1
len: 12
j_gene: TRBJ2-3
CDR3aa: ASSKSPGTDTQY

v_gene: TRBV20-1
len: 13
j_gene: TRBJ2-1
CDR3aa: SARDLWGGDNEQF

v_gene: TRBV20-1
len: 12
j_gene: TRBJ2-4
CDR3aa: SARGASGRNIQY

v_gene: TRBV20-1
len: 12
j_gene: TRBJ1-5
CDR3aa: SASPQISNQPQH

v_gene: TRBV5-1
len: 16
j_gene: TRBJ1-1
CDR3aa: ASSLVPRVDTLNTEAF

v_gene: TRBV20-1
len: 13
j_gene: TRBJ2-3
CDR3aa: SARSGGGGTDTQY

v_gene: TRBV9
len: 16
j_gene: TRBJ2-2
CDR3aa: TSSVAPLAGGGPGELF

v_gene: TRBV28
len: 18
j_gene: TRBJ2-1
CDR3aa: ASSLLPGLAGGSGDNEQF

v_gene: TRBV20-1
len: 12
j_gene: TRBJ2-7
CDR3aa: SARGGLAEVGQY

v_gene: TRBV6-1
len: 9
j_gene: TRBJ2-5
CDR3aa: ASSLPETQY

v_gene: TRBV29-1
len: 15
j_gene: TRBJ2-1
CDR3aa: SVDSRWERSSYNEQF

v_gene: TRBV10-3
len: 14
j_gene: TRBJ2-2
CDR3aa: AISTPGAKWTGELF

v_gene: TRBV20-1
len: 14
j_gene: TRBJ2-2
CDR3aa: SARDLAGEVTGELF

v_gene: TRBV20-1
len: 15
j_gene: TRBJ2-7
CDR3aa: SAREGASGRYRYEQY

v_gene: TRBV4-3
len: 15
j_gene: TRBJ2-7
CDR3aa: ASSQRVATGDIYEQY